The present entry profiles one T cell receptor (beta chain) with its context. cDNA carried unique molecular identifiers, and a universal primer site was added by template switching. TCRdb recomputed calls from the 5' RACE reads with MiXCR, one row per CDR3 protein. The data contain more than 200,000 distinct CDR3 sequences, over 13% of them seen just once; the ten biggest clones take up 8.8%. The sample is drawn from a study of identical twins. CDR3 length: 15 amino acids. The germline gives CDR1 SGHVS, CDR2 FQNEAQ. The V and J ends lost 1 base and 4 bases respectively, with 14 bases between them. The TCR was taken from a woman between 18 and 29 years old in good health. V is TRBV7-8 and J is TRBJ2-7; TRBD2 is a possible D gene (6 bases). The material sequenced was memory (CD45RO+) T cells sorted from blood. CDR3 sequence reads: CASSLEGGRVYEQYF. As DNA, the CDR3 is TGTGCCAGCAGCTTAGAGGGAGGCCGCGTTTACGAGCAGTACTTC. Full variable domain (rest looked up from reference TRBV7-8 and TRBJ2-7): GAGVSQSPRYKVAKRGQDVALRCDPISGHVSLFWYQQALGQGPEFLTYFQNEAQLDKSGLPSDRFFAERPEGSVSTLKIQRTQQEDSAVYLCASSLEGGRVYEQYFGPGTRLTVT.